What follows is one T cell receptor beta chain and its context. The sample's time point: after dendritic cell vaccination, including at tumor progression/relapse. Selection required adequate fresh-frozen tumor tissue plus more than two years' survival data. PBMC were collected before vaccination, two weeks after the third vaccination, and at progression. The length of the CDR3 is 15 residues. The V end was cut by 1 base, the J end by 2 bases, with 12 bases between. CDR1 is MGHRA and CDR2 is YSYEKL in the germline V gene. Repertoires were generated with immunoSEQ multiplex PCR, while TCRdb's copy carries only in-frame clones and drops some. The sample yields some 46,000 clones, approximately 90% seen once. The record originates from a study of glioma-infiltrating T cells after dendritic cell vaccination.

The source is a human donor with glioblastoma. This chain joins TRBV4-1 and TRBJ2-7; D gene unclear. The sequencing used blood, collected after dendritic cell vaccination. As DNA, the CDR3 is TGCGCCAGCAGCCAAGCTGAGACTCTCACCTACGAGCAGTACTTC. Protein product: CASSQAETLTYEQYF.